Below are 5 T cell receptor beta chains sequenced from a single sample in a study of cytomegalovirus exposure and HLA in healthy donors. Both 60 Vbeta primers and 13 Jbeta primers went into the PCR. TCRdb keeps only in-frame clones here, not all; method: immunoSEQ multiplex PCR. This sample has 95,000 to 150,000 clones, with about 11% found just once. The sequenced material came from PBMCs. These receptors were obtained from a woman aged 18-29 years in good health and CMV-seropositive.

This clone has a handful of counts. The rearrangement joins TRBV19 to TRBJ2-3; D perhaps matches TRBD1 (6 bases). The V end lost 6 bases, the J end lost 5 bases, and 21 bases lay between the germline ends. Per germline, CDR1 LNHDA and CDR2 SQIVND (reference sequence). CDR3 length: 16 residues. In DNA, the CDR3 is TGTGCCAGTAGCACTCAGGGGCTGGGGATAGGAGATACGCAGTATTTT. It specifies CASSTQGLGIGDTQYF.

This clone was observed a handful of times. V and J are TRBV29-1 and TRBJ2-1; 7 bases agree with TRBD2. J lost 4 bases, V lost 6 bases, and 9 bases had no gene match. The germline V gene encodes CDR1 SQVTM and CDR2 ANQGSEA. The CDR3 length is 14 residues. CDR3 sequence: CSVQSGRGYNEQFF. The DNA for the CDR3 is TGCAGCGTGCAATCGGGGAGGGGTTACAATGAGCAGTTCTTC.

This sequence joins TRBV10-3 and TRBJ2-7; 10 nucleotides agree with TRBD1. This CDR3 comprises 13 residues. CDR1 ENHRY and CDR2 SYGVKD come from the germline V gene. J was trimmed by 6 bases and V by 7 bases; bases with no gene match: 6. The CDR3 nucleotides read TGTGCCATCAATGACGGGACAGGGGTCGAGCAGTACTTC. The encoded protein is CAINDGTGVEQYF.

This clone showed up just a few times. The chain uses TRBV6-1 and TRBJ1-5; tentative D call: TRBD1 (6 bases). Germline V gene sequence: CDR1 MNHNS, CDR2 SASEGT. V lost 7 bases and J lost 1, with 11 bases in between. This CDR3 region has 14 residues. The CDR3 protein is CASIPGHSNQPQHF. The CDR3 DNA sequence: TGTGCCAGCATCCCGGGACACAGCAATCAGCCCCAGCATTTT.

The chain recombines TRBV14 with TRBJ1-4; TRBD1 is a possible D gene (5 bases). From germline, CDR1 is SGHDN and CDR2 FVKESK. The germline V and J ends were trimmed by 4 bases and 3 bases, with 9 bases remaining between them. The CDR3 totals 14 residues. CDR3 nucleotides: TGTGCCAGCAGCCCCGGGGGGGCTAATGAAAAACTGTTTTTT. Its protein product is CASSPGGANEKLFF.